Below, 31 T cell receptor beta chains from the same sample are listed, as sequenced in a study of T cell responses to AZD1222 COVID-19 vaccine. The assay was immunoSEQ multiplex PCR, and TCRdb's table has in-frame clones only and misses some. The sample records 100,000 to 150,000 clones, around 85% being singletons. This specimen consisted of peripheral blood, obtained on day 0 of AZD1222 vaccination. These TCRs come from an adult in good health.

The J gene is TRBJ2-3, the V gene TRBV7-9, with 16 positions matching TRBD2. The CDR3 contains 16 residues. From germline, CDR1 is SEHNR and CDR2 FQNEAQ (reference sequence). Unmatched junction bases numbered 2, after V lost 5 bases and J lost 3 bases. The CDR3 spells CASSPGLAGGTDTQYF. The CDR3 DNA reads TGTGCCAGCAGCCCGGGACTAGCGGGAGGGACAGATACGCAGTATTTT.

The chain employs TRBV7-8 and TRBJ1-1; D is unclear. CDR3 length equals 15 residues. Germline loops: CDR1 SGHVS, CDR2 FQNEAQ. The V and J ends lost 2 bases and 6 bases respectively, with 16 bases between them. The CDR3 loop reads CASSLRAGEDPEAFF. CDR3 in DNA: TGTGCCAGCAGCTTACGTGCCGGGGAGGACCCTGAAGCTTTCTTT.

J is TRBJ2-1 and V is TRBV5-1; 11 bases fit TRBD2. The CDR3 covers 15 residues. V was clipped by 3 bases and J by 9 bases; unmatched bases: 8. The V gene's germline CDR1 is SGHRS and CDR2 YFSETQ. As DNA, the CDR3 is TGCGCCAGCAGCTCAACTAGCGGGAGAGGGACTGAGCAGTTCTTC. Translation gives CASSSTSGRGTEQFF.

This clone was recorded once. This chain links TRBV4-3 with TRBJ1-6; TRBD1 aligns across 11 bases. CDR3 length: 17 amino acids. V trimming: 0 bases; J trimming: 6 bases; junction bases outside the gene matches: 4. Germline V gene sequence: CDR1 LGHNA, CDR2 YSLEER. DNA of the CDR3: TGCGCCAGCAGCCAAGAGTACGGGACAGGGGGTAATTCACCCCTCCACTTT. It encodes CASSQEYGTGGNSPLHF.

The chain couples TRBV6-5 to TRBJ2-7; 9 bases are shared with TRBD1. Germline V gene sequence: CDR1 MNHEY, CDR2 SVGAGI. Losses at the gene ends were 6 bases for V and 4 bases for J; bases not matched to a gene: 10. The CDR3 extends over 15 amino acids. The CDR3 loop reads CASSITGTGSYEQYF. Written as DNA, the CDR3 is TGTGCCAGCAGCATAACCGGGACAGGGAGTTACGAGCAGTACTTC.

This chain connects TRBV29-1 to TRBJ2-7, with TRBD1 identical over 10 bases. The germline V gene encodes CDR1 SQVTM and CDR2 ANQGSEA. The CDR3 spans 13 residues. The junction had 1 base not matched to a gene; V was cut back by 1 base and J by 4 bases. The CDR3 is CSVEGGQGYEQYF. CDR3 nucleotide sequence: TGCAGCGTTGAAGGGGGACAGGGGTACGAGCAGTACTTC.

The V and J genes are TRBV7-3 and TRBJ2-1, with TRBD1 matching over 10 bases. CDR3 length: 17 amino acids. V lost 5 bases and J lost 1; bases outside the gene matches: 8. Germline values: CDR1 SGHTA, CDR2 FQGTGA. For the CDR3, the DNA is TGTGCCAGCAGCCTCACCGTGGACAGGGGGTCCTACAATGAGCAGTTCTTC. It specifies CASSLTVDRGSYNEQFF. The variable domain in full, completed from reference TRBV7-3 and TRBJ2-1, reads GAGVSQTPSNKVTEKGKYVELRCDPISGHTALYWYRQSLGQGPEFLIYFQGTGAADDSGLPNDRFFAVRPEGSVSTLKIQRTERGDSAVYLCASSLTVDRGSYNEQFFGPGTRLTVL.

The V call is TRBV30, the J call TRBJ2-3; 12 positions match TRBD2. Looked up from germline, CDR1 is GTSNPN and CDR2 is SVGIG (reference sequence). The trim removed 1 base at V and 0 bases at J, leaving 8 bases unmatched. This CDR3 has 18 residues. The CDR3: CAWSGLAGDQISTDTQYF. The DNA for the CDR3 is TGTGCCTGGAGTGGACTAGCGGGGGACCAAATTAGCACAGATACGCAGTATTTT.

Regarding this clone: Germline is not matched at one junction end, which may reflect a read error. The chain employs TRBV19 and TRBJ1-2; D unresolved. The germline CDR1 and CDR2 sequences are LNHDA and SQIVND (reference sequence). The CDR3 is 12 residues long. Here the CDR3 reads CASSNSRWDCHF. CDR3 DNA: TGTGCCAGTAGTAACTCCCGGTGGGATTGCCACTTC.

This clone occurred once. The chain employs TRBV11-1 and TRBJ1-5; D may be TRBD1 (6 bases). Germline assignment: CDR1 SGHAT and CDR2 FQDESV (reference sequence). V was clipped by 5 bases and J by 6 bases, with 11 bases between them. The CDR3 loop spans 13 amino acids. This chain's CDR3 is CASSLDRFQPQHF. For the CDR3, the DNA is TGTGCCAGCAGCCTGGACAGATTTCAGCCCCAGCATTTT.

The chain is built from TRBV3-1 (or the pseudogene TRBV3-2) and TRBJ2-2; D is perhaps TRBD1 or TRBD2 (6 bases each). CDR1 and CDR2 from the germline V gene are LGHDT and YNNKEL (reference sequence). This CDR3 is 14 amino acids long. The V end was cut by 4 bases, the J end by 7 bases, with 13 bases between. CDR3 sequence (DNA): TGTGCCAGCAGCCTTAGGGGGGCGATCGGGGAGCTGTTTTTT. Its protein product is CASSLRGAIGELFF.

The chain employs TRBV5-4 and TRBJ2-7, with D perhaps given as TRBD1 or TRBD2 (5 bases each). Germline values: CDR1 SGHNT, CDR2 YYREEE (reference sequence). This CDR3 is built from 15 residues. The V end lost 4 bases, the J end lost 4 bases, and 18 bases lay between the germline ends. For the CDR3, the DNA is TGTGCCAGCAGCCACGAGCTCGGGGACCTTTACGAGCAGTACTTC. Residues: CASSHELGDLYEQYF.

The chain joins TRBV27 to TRBJ2-3, with D perhaps matching TRBD2 (6 bases). CDR1 MNHEY and CDR2 SMNVEV come from the germline V gene (reference sequence). V lost 6 bases to trimming and J lost 1 base, with 11 bases between them. The CDR3 covers 14 residues. CDR3 residues: CASRTRGGTDTQYF. The CDR3 nucleotides are TGTGCCAGCAGGACTAGAGGGGGCACAGATACGCAGTATTTT.

Concerning this clone: The junction shows a germline mismatch at one end, possibly a read error. The rearrangement links TRBV18 to TRBJ2-7; 7 nucleotides agree with TRBD1. Per the germline V gene, CDR1 is KGHSH and CDR2 is LQKENI. The CDR3 consists of 15 residues. The CDR3 nucleotides read TGTGCCAGCTCTCCACGTGGACAGGTCCTCTACGAGCAGTACTTC. Translating gives CASSPRGQVLYEQYF.

The rearrangement joins TRBV3-1 (or the pseudogene TRBV3-2) to TRBJ2-7; D might be TRBD1 (6 bases). The V and J ends lost 4 bases and 6 bases respectively, with 16 bases between them. CDR3 length: 14 residues. CDR1 and CDR2 from the germline V gene are LGHDT and YNNKEL (reference sequence). CDR3 protein: CASSPTLNRAEQYF. The DNA of the CDR3 is TGTGCCAGCAGCCCCACCCTTAACAGGGCCGAGCAGTACTTC.

The gene calls are TRBV19 and TRBJ1-1; D is uncertain. Germline loops: CDR1 LNHDA, CDR2 SQIVND (reference sequence). CDR3 size: 16 residues. Trimming cost V 3 bases and J 0 bases, with 14 bases left between them. The CDR3 region is CASSILRWTLNTEAFF. The CDR3 DNA is TGTGCCAGTAGTATCCTAAGATGGACCCTGAACACTGAAGCTTTCTTT.

The chain has TRBV4-1 and TRBJ1-4; possibly TRBD1 for D (5 bases). The CDR3 is 16 residues long. CDR1 MGHRA and CDR2 YSYEKL come from the germline V gene. V was clipped by 1 base and J by 2 bases, with 11 bases between them. The chain's CDR3 is CASSQVGPGTNEKLFF. CDR3 bases: TGCGCCAGCAGCCAAGTAGGGCCAGGGACTAATGAAAAACTGTTTTTT.

V gene TRBV6-2 or TRBV6-3 combines with J gene TRBJ1-5; 7 positions match TRBD1. This CDR3 has 16 amino acids. Germline V gene lookup returns CDR1 MNHEY and CDR2 SVGEGT. V lost 5 bases and J lost 5; bases outside the gene matches: 12. The CDR3 sequence is CASSPPAGGRDQPQHF. The CDR3 coding sequence is TGTGCCAGCAGTCCCCCGGCAGGGGGAAGGGATCAGCCCCAGCATTTT.

The genes are TRBV18 and TRBJ2-5, with D unresolved. Trimming stripped 3 bases from V and 1 base from J, with 12 bases between. The germline V gene encodes CDR1 KGHSH and CDR2 LQKENI. The CDR3 is 15 residues long. CDR3 nucleotide sequence: TGTGCCAGCTCACCTAACAAGGCGATCCAAGAGACCCAGTACTTC. Protein sequence: CASSPNKAIQETQYF.

This clone was detected a few times. The chain links TRBV11-3 to TRBJ2-3, with D possibly TRBD2 on 6 matching bases. The ends were cut back, 7 bases at V and 2 bases at J, with 25 bases in the middle. Germline loops: CDR1 SGHNT, CDR2 YENEEA. This CDR3 region has 18 residues. The CDR3 bases are TGTGCCAGCACCGAGGGGAGGTACGGAGCTCCCCTCACAGATACGCAGTATTTT. This gives the protein CASTEGRYGAPLTDTQYF.

V usage is TRBV21-1 and J usage is TRBJ2-5; TRBD2 reflects the table's D call only, with no check against the DNA. TRBV21-1 corresponds to a pseudogene. The CDR3 is made up of 15 amino acids. The CDR3 spells CASSLPGEGQETQYF. In nucleotides, the CDR3 is TGTGCCAGCAGCCTCCCAGGGGAGGGCCAAGAGACCCAGTACTTC.

This clone was seen a single time. The chain employs TRBV3-1 (or the pseudogene TRBV3-2) and TRBJ1-6; D is perhaps TRBD1 (5 bases). Germline assignment: CDR1 LGHDT and CDR2 YNNKEL (reference sequence). The CDR3 is 18 residues long. Trimming cost V 4 bases and J 3 bases, with 19 bases left between them. The CDR3 region is CASSPIISWDRYNSPLHF. The CDR3 DNA follows: TGTGCCAGCAGCCCGATCATTTCGTGGGACCGCTATAATTCACCCCTCCACTTT.

The J gene is TRBJ2-3, the V gene TRBV18; 7 positions agree with TRBD2. This CDR3 has 16 amino acids. Germline CDR1 is KGHSH and CDR2 is LQKENI. With 2 bases clipped from V and 0 bases from J, the junction kept 5 bases outside the gene matches. CDR3 coding DNA: TGTGCCAGCTCACCATGGTTGCGGGGGAGCACAGATACGCAGTATTTT. Translated: CASSPWLRGSTDTQYF.

This chain links TRBV27 with TRBJ1-4, with D unclear. Per germline, CDR1 MNHEY and CDR2 SMNVEV (reference sequence). The CDR3 consists of 15 residues. Trimming shortened V by 8 bases and J by 0 bases, and 13 bases separated the two germline ends. This CDR3 is CASQNAGATNEKLFF. In DNA, the CDR3 is TGTGCCAGCCAGAATGCGGGCGCAACTAATGAAAAACTGTTTTTT.

The chain links TRBV25-1 to TRBJ2-3, with 12 bases aligning to TRBD2. CDR1 is MGHDK and CDR2 is SYGVNS in the germline V gene. This CDR3 has 17 amino acids. V shed 4 bases and J 4 bases; nucleotides not matched to a gene: 9. Written as DNA, the CDR3 is TGTGCCAGCAGTGCCAGGACTAGCGGGGTTAGAGCAGATACGCAGTATTTT. It specifies CASSARTSGVRADTQYF.

The V call is TRBV9, the J call TRBJ1-3; D gene ambiguous. V dropped 0 bases and J dropped 0 bases, with 13 bases sitting between them. Looked up from germline, CDR1 is SGDLS and CDR2 is YYNGEE. The CDR3 is made up of 17 amino acids. The CDR3 loop reads CASSVALLRDSGNTIYF. The DNA for the CDR3 is TGTGCCAGCAGCGTAGCTCTCCTCAGAGACTCTGGAAACACCATATATTTT.

About this clone itself: The same CDR3 is also encoded by other DNA sequences in this sample. The chain carries TRBV7-2 and TRBJ1-2; 7 nucleotides align to TRBD1. Per germline, CDR1 SGHTA and CDR2 FQGNSA. This CDR3 is built from 14 residues. V trimming: 1 base; J trimming: 4 bases; junction bases outside the gene matches: 3. CDR3 protein: CASSLGGTVYGYTF. The DNA for the CDR3 is TGTGCCAGCAGCTTAGGGGGGACAGTCTATGGCTACACCTTC.

This clone was seen at least ten times. The chain is built from TRBV6-5 and TRBJ1-4; 7 nucleotides line up with TRBD1. The junction had 9 bases not matched to a gene; V was cut back by 6 bases and J by 8 bases. Germline V lookup: CDR1 MNHEY, CDR2 SVGAGI. The CDR3 is 14 residues long. The chain's CDR3 is CASRPGGSYEKLFF. CDR3 DNA sequence: TGTGCCAGCAGACCAGGGGGATCTTACGAAAAACTGTTTTTT.

This chain joins TRBV18 and TRBJ2-7; D might be TRBD2 (5 bases). V lost 9 bases to trimming and J lost 5 bases, with 17 bases between them. Germline V gene lookup returns CDR1 KGHSH and CDR2 LQKENI. The CDR3 consists of 13 residues. CDR3 DNA sequence: TGTGCCAGTTTTCATGGGAGTCGCGACGAGCAGTACTTC. This gives the protein CASFHGSRDEQYF.

In its sample, this clone was seen once. Written as DNA, the CDR3 is TGTGCCTCCCGGGGTAGCAATCAGCCCCAGCATTTT. Translation: CASRGSNQPQHF. V and J are TRBV19 and TRBJ1-5; D unresolved. The CDR3 covers 12 residues. Germline CDR1 LNHDA, CDR2 SQIVND (reference sequence). Deletions cut 11 bases from V and 0 bases from J, with 8 bases between.

The rearrangement uses TRBV11-1 and TRBJ2-5; weak D call: TRBD2 (6 bases). This CDR3 is 14 amino acids long. V shed 5 bases and J shed 2 bases, with 12 bases lying between them. Germline V gene data show CDR1 as SGHAT and CDR2 as FQDESV (reference sequence). The CDR3 DNA reads TGTGCCAGCAGCGCGAGGAGGGGACAAGAGACCCAGTACTTC. It specifies CASSARRGQETQYF.